This T cell receptor beta chain appears in the sequencing data of a study of cytomegalovirus exposure and HLA in healthy donors. Whole-study results and caveats: In a later analysis, more than 15,000 TCR beta sequences were associated with HLA alleles at 0.05 false discovery rate.

The V segment lost 0 bases and the J segment 0 bases; nucleotides outside the gene matches: 4. CDR3 length equals 18 residues. Looked up from germline, CDR1 is SGHRS and CDR2 is YFSETQ. The count of this clone is one. Its antigen remains unknown. Every donor was a healthy person donating bone marrow. Vbeta (60) and Jbeta (13) primers were used in the PCR. Original handling: Later, tens of millions of unique TCR beta chains were counted in an analysis, and around 11 million of them were shared. Only in-frame clones appear in the TCRdb table, and some are missing; sequencing was by immunoSEQ multiplex PCR. Clonal size and the V and J genes are those of that table, whereas D and trimming came from the DNA. The top ten hold 5.5% to 6% of the sample, which has some 150,000 clones, roughly 82% seen once.

Material for sequencing was PBMCs. The chain is built from TRBV5-1 and TRBJ1-6; TRBD1 matches 9 bases. The TCR sequence derives from a man younger than 45 in good health and CMV-seropositive. CDR3 coding DNA: TGCGCCAGCAGCTTGGCGGGACAGGGTCGCTCCTATAATTCACCCCTCCACTTT. Translation: CASSLAGQGRSYNSPLHF.